The next 23 T cell receptor beta chains were all read from a single sample in a study of shared clonotypes between healthy human individuals. Profiling relied on immunoSEQ multiplex PCR, and the TCRdb table lists in-frame clones only, not all of them. Here the sample spans around 240,000 clones, approximately 70% being singletons. Material for sequencing was memory CD4+ T cells sorted from blood. This sample's subset: CD45RA-negative fraction. Every receptor here comes from a man under 40 in good health.

The table lists this clone with a count of one. The rearrangement joins TRBV25-1 to TRBJ2-3, with 11 bases fitting TRBD2. With 7 bases clipped from V and 6 bases from J, the junction kept 9 bases outside the gene matches. This CDR3 has 15 residues. Looked up from germline, CDR1 is MGHDK and CDR2 is SYGVNS. Here the CDR3 reads CASTPTSGSADTQYF. The CDR3 DNA reads as TGTGCCAGCACTCCTACTAGCGGGAGTGCGGATACGCAGTATTTT.

The chain links TRBV7-6 to TRBJ2-1; 10 nucleotides line up with TRBD1. With V trimmed by 1 base and J by 7 bases, 4 bases remained unmatched. This CDR3 has 15 amino acids. Germline V CDR1 and CDR2: SGHVS, FNYEAQ. CDR3 region: CASSLGDRGVNEQFF. CDR3 coding DNA: TGTGCCAGCAGCTTAGGGGACAGGGGAGTTAATGAGCAGTTCTTC.

The chain uses TRBV30 and TRBJ2-3; possibly TRBD1 or TRBD2 for D (5 bases each). The V end lost 4 bases, the J end lost 0 bases, and 11 bases lay between the germline ends. This CDR3 is 14 amino acids long. CDR1 and CDR2 from the germline V gene are GTSNPN and SVGIG (reference sequence). This CDR3 reads CAWTEGISTDTQYF. The CDR3 DNA reads as TGTGCCTGGACCGAGGGGATTAGCACAGATACGCAGTATTTT.

This clone showed up just a few times. This chain uses TRBV2 with TRBJ2-2, with D unresolved. Germline CDR1 and CDR2: SNHLY and FYNNEI. Trimming took 6 bases from V and 4 from J, leaving 12 bases between them. CDR3 length: 14 amino acids. The CDR3 loop reads CASRPRMGTGELFF. DNA for the CDR3: TGTGCCAGCAGGCCCAGGATGGGCACCGGGGAGCTGTTTTTT.

DNA of the CDR3: TGTGCCACCAGCAGCGACAGGGGGCGGCGGCAGCCCCAGCATTTT. Amino acid sequence: CATSSDRGRRQPQHF. This sequence joins TRBV15 and TRBJ1-5; 10 nucleotides line up with TRBD1. The CDR3 sequence is 15 residues long. The V segment lost 3 bases and the J segment 7 bases; nucleotides outside the gene matches: 6. Germline lookup yields CDR1 LNHNV and CDR2 YYDKDF (reference sequence).

In nucleotides, the CDR3 is TGTGCCAGCAGCTTGAGGTCTAGCGGGGCGACCTACAATGAGCAGTTCTTC. It specifies CASSLRSSGATYNEQFF. V is TRBV5-6 and J is TRBJ2-1; 9 nucleotides line up with TRBD2. The CDR3 length is 17 residues. J was trimmed by 2 bases and V by 1 base; bases with no gene match: 7. Per germline, CDR1 SGHDT and CDR2 YYEEEE.

This clone was seen a handful of times. The V and J genes are TRBV6-6 and TRBJ2-1; D is unresolved. V lost 2 bases and J 6 bases, leaving 8 bases between the germline ends. The CDR3 is 13 residues long. Germline CDR1 and CDR2: MNHNY and SVGAGI (reference sequence). CDR3 sequence: CASSYEGLNEQFF. CDR3 in DNA: TGTGCCAGCAGTTACGAAGGTCTCAATGAGCAGTTCTTC.

This sequence joins TRBV4-1 and TRBJ1-5; the D is unclear. With 1 base removed from V and 2 bases from J, the gap between germline ends came to 3 bases. There are 13 residues in the CDR3. Germline assignment: CDR1 MGHRA and CDR2 YSYEKL. CDR3 protein: CASSQVGNQPQHF. The DNA of the CDR3 is TGCGCCAGCAGCCAAGTGGGCAATCAGCCCCAGCATTTT.

The rearrangement links TRBV6-6 to TRBJ1-3; 7 bases match TRBD1. V shed 2 bases, J shed 2 bases, and the junction held 0 bases outside the gene matches. Per germline, CDR1 MNHNY and CDR2 SVGAGI (reference sequence). The CDR3 length is 14 residues. CDR3 DNA sequence: TGTGCCAGCAGTTACGGGACAGCTGGAAACACCATATATTTT. It specifies CASSYGTAGNTIYF.

This chain joins TRBV28 and TRBJ2-1, with 14 bases fitting TRBD2. Per the germline V gene, CDR1 is MDHEN and CDR2 is SYDVKM. V shed 6 bases, J shed 8 bases, and the junction held 6 bases outside the gene matches. The CDR3 has 15 residues. CDR3 DNA sequence: TGTGCCAGCAGGCCGGGACTAGCGGGAGTGTATGAGCAGTTCTTC. Its translation: CASRPGLAGVYEQFF.

The chain links TRBV11-3 to TRBJ2-3, with a possible D match to TRBD2 (6 bases). The V gene's germline CDR1 is SGHNT and CDR2 YENEEA. The CDR3 sequence is 16 residues long. Trimming took 0 bases from V and 0 from J, leaving 10 bases between them. The CDR3 region is CASSLDGAGSTDTQYF. The CDR3, as DNA: TGTGCCAGCAGCTTAGATGGGGCGGGGAGCACAGATACGCAGTATTTT.

This clone has more than one count but fewer than ten. The chain couples TRBV2 to TRBJ2-7, with 9 positions matching TRBD1. The CDR3 length is 14 residues. The germline gives CDR1 SNHLY, CDR2 FYNNEI. The V segment lost 6 bases and the J segment 5 bases; nucleotides outside the gene matches: 8. The CDR3 region is CASSRDRVSHEQYF. In nucleotides, the CDR3 is TGTGCCAGCAGCCGGGACAGGGTAAGCCACGAGCAGTACTTC.

The chain has TRBV29-1 and TRBJ2-3; D call uncertain. Germline V gene data show CDR1 as SQVTM and CDR2 as ANQGSEA. Trimming took 2 bases from V and 0 from J, leaving 6 bases between them. This CDR3 has 13 amino acids. The CDR3: CSVEPWSTDTQYF. The CDR3, as DNA: TGCAGCGTTGAACCCTGGAGCACAGATACGCAGTATTTT.

J is TRBJ2-7 and V is TRBV6-5, with TRBD1 matching over 11 bases. V was pared by 6 bases and J by 4 bases, with 8 bases of the junction left unmatched. CDR3 size: 15 residues. CDR1 and CDR2 from the germline V gene are MNHEY and SVGAGI. CDR3 DNA sequence: TGTGCCAGCAGGCTGGACAGGGGGCGGCAATACGAGCAGTACTTC. This sequence encodes CASRLDRGRQYEQYF.

The genes are TRBV5-1 and TRBJ1-2; 9 nucleotides agree with TRBD1. The germline V gene encodes CDR1 SGHRS and CDR2 YFSETQ. The junction had 9 bases not matched to a gene; V was cut back by 4 bases and J by 8 bases. The CDR3 is 14 amino acids. The CDR3, as DNA: TGCGCCAGCAGCCCGGAGGGACAGGGTTGGGGCTACACCTTC. Encoded protein: CASSPEGQGWGYTF.

The chain joins TRBV28 to TRBJ2-7; 7 bases are shared with TRBD2. Trimming at V came to 3 bases and at J to 7 bases, leaving 12 bases not matched to a gene. Germline loops: CDR1 MDHEN, CDR2 SYDVKM. The CDR3 spans 15 residues. CDR3 loop: CASSLGGGAGAEQYF. The CDR3 coding sequence is TGTGCCAGCAGTTTGGGGGGAGGTGCGGGAGCGGAGCAGTACTTC.

The chain employs TRBV6-6 and TRBJ2-1; D is unresolved. The CDR3 contains 11 residues. Trimming pared 5 bases from V and 10 bases from J, leaving 9 bases between. The germline V gene encodes CDR1 MNHNY and CDR2 SVGAGI (reference sequence). The DNA of the CDR3 is TGTGCCAGCAGTCCTCGAGTCGAGCAGTTCTTC. Translating gives CASSPRVEQFF.

At least ten counts were recorded for this clone. The J gene is TRBJ2-7, the V gene TRBV7-2; D gene unclear. CDR3 length: 14 residues. CDR1 and CDR2 from the germline V gene are SGHTA and FQGNSA. Trimming removed 0 bases at V and 0 bases at J, with 6 bases between. CDR3 nucleotide sequence: TGTGCCAGCAGCTTAGCTGGCAACTCCTACGAGCAGTACTTC. Residues: CASSLAGNSYEQYF. The full variable domain, its missing parts supplied by reference TRBV7-2 and TRBJ2-7, is GAGVSQSPSNKVTEKGKDVELRCDPISGHTALYWYRQSLGQGLEFLIYFQGNSAPDKSGLPSDRFSAERTGGSVSTLTIQRTQQEDSAVYLCASSLAGNSYEQYFGPGTRLTVT.

The chain is built from TRBV28 and TRBJ2-7; D may match TRBD1 or TRBD2 (5 bases each). Germline V gene data show CDR1 as MDHEN and CDR2 as SYDVKM. This CDR3 is built from 12 residues. V was cut by 10 bases and J by 7 bases, with 17 bases left in between. Here the CDR3 reads CATGTLVKEQYF. CDR3 bases: TGTGCCACTGGGACCCTAGTTAAGGAGCAGTACTTC.

The J gene is TRBJ2-7, the V gene TRBV19; D could derive from TRBD1 or TRBD2 (5 bases each). V was clipped by 4 bases and J by 6 bases, with 22 bases between them. Germline values: CDR1 LNHDA, CDR2 SQIVND (reference sequence). The CDR3 extends over 16 amino acids. Written as DNA, the CDR3 is TGTGCCAGTAGTACCATTGAGGACAACTGGACTCTCGAGCAGTACTTC. This sequence encodes CASSTIEDNWTLEQYF. The entire variable domain, with the rest obtained from reference TRBV19 and TRBJ2-7, is as follows: DGGITQSPKYLFRKEGQNVTLSCEQNLNHDAMYWYRQDPGQGLRLIYYSQIVNDFQKGDIAEGYSVSREKKESFPLTVTSAQKNPTAFYLCASSTIEDNWTLEQYFGPGTRLTVT.

This clone appeared a few times. V gene TRBV7-9 combines with J gene TRBJ2-7, with 7 bases lining up with TRBD2. Trimming removed 4 bases from V and 3 bases from J; junction bases left unmatched: 15. CDR3 size: 17 residues. Germline CDR1 reads SEHNR; CDR2 reads FQNEAQ (reference sequence). CDR3 residues: CASSSPKRAGEVYEQYF. Here the CDR3 DNA reads TGTGCCAGCAGCTCCCCCAAGAGGGCGGGAGAGGTCTACGAGCAGTACTTC.

CDR3 sequence reads: CASSLDRYSIYNEQFF. CDR3 bases: TGCGCCAGCAGCTTGGATCGGTACTCCATTTACAATGAGCAGTTCTTC. The rearrangement joins TRBV5-1 to TRBJ2-1; D is ambiguous. CDR3 length: 16 amino acids. CDR1 is SGHRS and CDR2 is YFSETQ in the germline V gene. V was shortened by 0 bases and J by 4 bases, with 14 bases between the two germline ends.

The chain has TRBV6-1 and TRBJ2-5; D gene ambiguous. V lost 1 base and J 6 bases, leaving 0 bases between the germline ends. The CDR3 spans 10 residues. From germline, CDR1 is MNHNS and CDR2 SASEGT. The CDR3 spells CASSEETQYF. CDR3 DNA: TGTGCCAGCAGTGAAGAGACCCAGTACTTC.